These T cell receptor beta chains were read from a single sample in a study of T cell responses to AZD1222 COVID-19 vaccine. Only in-frame clones appear in the TCRdb table, and some are missing; sequencing was by immunoSEQ multiplex PCR. The table includes about 180,000 clones, almost 90% detected once. This material consisted of peripheral blood, taken on day 0 of AZD1222 vaccination. The source is an adult in good health. The CDR3 runs from the conserved cysteine through the conserved F or W. A D gene is named only where the DNA matches it firmly. Clone size is stated in some rows and not others, as once, few, many or a class when expanded.

CASRQGSDGYTF,TGCGCCAGCAGACAGGGATCGGATGGCTACACCTTC,TRBJ1-2,few,-,TRBV5-1
CAWSTGLNYEQYF,TGTGCCTGGAGTACTGGACTGAACTACGAGCAGTACTTC,TRBJ2-7,-,-,TRBV30
CASKPGGNTGELFF,TGTGCCAGCAAACCCGGGGGCAACACCGGGGAGCTGTTTTTT,TRBJ2-2,-,-,TRBV11-3
CASSVSGGLETQYF,TGTGCCAGCAGTGTGTCAGGGGGCTTGGAGACCCAGTACTTC,TRBJ2-5,-,TRBD1,TRBV25-1
CASHSGTGLKPQHF,TGTGCCAGCCACTCCGGGACAGGGCTTAAGCCCCAGCATTTT,TRBJ1-5,-,TRBD1,TRBV6-5
CASSPNPKLASGELFF,TGCGCCAGCAGCCCCAACCCGAAACTAGCATCCGGGGAGCTGTTTTTT,TRBJ2-2,-,-,TRBV5-1
CAISESGQTNEKLFF,TGTGCCATCAGTGAGTCGGGCCAAACTAATGAAAAACTGTTTTTT,TRBJ1-4,-,-,TRBV10-3
CASSLYSAENTEAFF,TGTGCCAGCAGCTTATATTCGGCGGAGAACACTGAAGCTTTCTTT,TRBJ1-1,once,-,TRBV7-3
CASSQHWRARAEYNEQFF,TGCGCCAGCAGCCAGCATTGGAGGGCACGGGCGGAGTACAATGAGCAGTTCTTC,TRBJ2-1,-,-,TRBV4-3
CASSQEGGRGTQYF,TGCGCCAGCAGCCAAGAAGGGGGGCGGGGGACCCAGTACTTC,TRBJ2-5,-,-,TRBV4-1
CASRGQGLTEAFF,TGTGCCAGCAGAGGACAGGGGCTCACTGAAGCTTTCTTT,TRBJ1-1,once,TRBD1,TRBV6-5
CASSEYVTGQDGYTF,TGTGCCAGCAGTGAATATGTGACAGGGCAGGATGGCTACACCTTC,TRBJ1-2,many,TRBD1,TRBV25-1
CASGRNTEAFF,TGTGCCAGTGGGAGGAACACTGAAGCTTTCTTT,TRBJ1-1,once,-,TRBV12-3/TRBV12-4
CASSLRFDSEAFF,TGTGCCAGCAGCTTAAGGTTCGACAGTGAAGCTTTCTTT,TRBJ1-1,once,-,TRBV7-9
CAISDFQGGYGYTF,TGTGCCATCAGTGATTTCCAGGGAGGGTATGGCTACACCTTC,TRBJ1-2,-,-,TRBV10-3
CASSPDGGGVGYGYTF,TGTGCCAGCAGCCCCGACGGTGGGGGTGTAGGATATGGCTACACCTTC,TRBJ1-2,-,-,TRBV4-2
CASSLGSGTEAFF,TGTGCCAGCAGCTTAGGATCAGGGACTGAAGCTTTCTTT,TRBJ1-1,-,-,TRBV7-9
CASSPPTGKGTEAFF,TGTGCCAGCAGCCCCCCGACAGGGAAGGGCACTGAAGCTTTCTTT,TRBJ1-1,-,TRBD1,TRBV5-4
CASSVSHGGGYTF,TGTGCCAGCAGCGTATCTCACGGCGGCGGCTACACCTTC,TRBJ1-2,-,-,TRBV9
CASRLDRSPYNEQFF,TGTGCCAGTAGGCTGGACAGGTCCCCTTACAATGAGCAGTTCTTC,TRBJ2-1,-,TRBD1,TRBV19
CASSQDVGQGQETQYF,TGCGCCAGCAGCCAAGATGTAGGACAGGGTCAAGAGACCCAGTACTTC,TRBJ2-5,-,TRBD1,TRBV4-1
CASSLEVREKPYEQYF,TGCGCCAGCAGCTTGGAAGTCAGGGAAAAACCCTACGAGCAGTACTTC,TRBJ2-7,-,-,TRBV5-1
CASSVVGAVETQYF,TGTGCCAGCAGCGTAGTGGGGGCTGTAGAGACCCAGTACTTC,TRBJ2-5,-,-,TRBV7-9
CASSRGTGANQPQHF,TGCGCCAGCAGCCGCGGGACAGGGGCAAATCAGCCCCAGCATTTT,TRBJ1-5,-,TRBD1,TRBV4-1
CASGISGGAGLGELFF,TGTGCCAGCGGAATAAGCGGGGGGGCCGGTTTAGGGGAGCTGTTTTTT,TRBJ2-2,-,TRBD2,TRBV5-4
CAWSAGLGDEKLFF,TGTGCCTGGAGTGCCGGGTTGGGGGATGAAAAACTGTTTTTT,TRBJ1-4,-,-,TRBV30
CASSLGLRGTNSPLHF,TGTGCCAGCAGCTTAGGGCTGAGAGGGACCAATTCACCCCTCCACTTT,TRBJ1-6,-,-,TRBV11-2
CASSDGKNTEAFF,TGCGCCAGCAGTGATGGGAAGAACACTGAAGCTTTCTTT,TRBJ1-1,-,-,TRBV10-1
CASSVPTGGYTGELFF,TGTGCCAGCAGTGTGCCAACAGGGGGATACACCGGGGAGCTGTTTTTT,TRBJ2-2,-,TRBD1,TRBV2
CASSLSPDGTDTQYF,TGTGCCAGCAGCTTATCGCCGGACGGTACAGATACGCAGTATTTT,TRBJ2-3,-,-,TRBV7-9
CASSIGQSTDTQYF,TGTGCCAGCAGTATAGGACAGAGTACAGATACGCAGTATTTT,TRBJ2-3,-,-,TRBV7-9
CASSPGQGPGNTIYF,TGTGCCAGCAGCCCAGGACAGGGCCCGGGAAACACCATATATTTT,TRBJ1-3,-,TRBD1,TRBV11-3
CASSPAMGMNTEAFF,TGTGCCAGCAGCCCAGCAATGGGGATGAACACTGAAGCTTTCTTT,TRBJ1-1,once,-,TRBV7-2
CASSPKVGQGVPEAFF,TGCGCCAGCAGCCCCAAGGTTGGACAGGGAGTGCCTGAAGCTTTCTTT,TRBJ1-1,-,TRBD1,TRBV4-1
CASSGDPGQINEKLFF,TGTGCCAGCAGCGGCGATCCGGGACAGATTAATGAAAAACTGTTTTTT,TRBJ1-4,-,TRBD1,TRBV7-6
CASSLGSSLYEQYF,TGTGCCAGCAGTCTCGGATCTTCCCTCTACGAGCAGTACTTC,TRBJ2-7,-,-,TRBV6-6
CASGQRADTQYF,TGTGCTAGTGGCCAACGGGCAGATACGCAGTATTTT,TRBJ2-3,once,-,TRBV12-5
CATSDESRGLGTQYF,TGTGCCACCAGTGATGAATCCAGGGGGCTAGGGACCCAGTACTTC,TRBJ2-5,-,TRBD1,TRBV24-1
CASSLVPASGYEQYF,TGTGCCAGCAGCTTAGTCCCAGCGAGTGGCTACGAGCAGTACTTC,TRBJ2-7,-,-,TRBV11-2
CASSVSRGQADYGYTF,TGTGCCAGCAGCGTATCCCGAGGACAGGCTGACTATGGCTACACCTTC,TRBJ1-2,few,TRBD1,TRBV9
CASSQVRGAEAFF,TGCGCCAGCAGCCAAGTTCGGGGGGCGGAAGCTTTCTTT,TRBJ1-1,-,-,TRBV4-3
CASSEVSLAGHPYEQYF,TGTGCCAGCAGTGAAGTGAGTCTGGCGGGACACCCCTACGAGCAGTACTTC,TRBJ2-7,-,-,TRBV2
CASSLGTGRFFQYF,TGTGCCAGCAGCTTAGGGACAGGGAGGTTTTTTCAGTACTTC,TRBJ2-4,once,TRBD1,TRBV7-9
CAISVDRDSYEQYF,TGTGCCATCAGTGTTGACAGGGATTCCTACGAGCAGTACTTC,TRBJ2-7,-,TRBD1,TRBV10-3
CASIRGLANEKLFF,TGTGCCAGCATTAGGGGGCTTGCTAATGAAAAACTGTTTTTT,TRBJ1-4,-,TRBD1,TRBV2
CAWSVGWQGGTGELFF,TGTGCCTGGAGTGTAGGATGGCAGGGTGGAACCGGGGAGCTGTTTTTT,TRBJ2-2,-,-,TRBV30
CAIRGQGSETQYF,TGTGCCATCAGAGGACAGGGGTCAGAGACCCAGTACTTC,TRBJ2-5,-,TRBD1,TRBV10-3
CASSWTGQGEQYF,TGTGCCAGCAGTTGGACCGGACAGGGCGAGCAGTACTTC,TRBJ2-7,-,TRBD1,TRBV12-3/TRBV12-4
CASSIRDGSYEQYF,TGTGCCAGCAGCATCCGGGACGGGAGCTACGAGCAGTACTTC,TRBJ2-7,-,-,TRBV5-5
CASSQDLRNTGELFF,TGTGCCAGCAGCCAAGATCTGAGGAACACCGGGGAGCTGTTTTTT,TRBJ2-2,-,-,TRBV14
CASSPQEGYGYTF,TGTGCCAGCAGTCCACAGGAGGGCTATGGCTACACCTTC,TRBJ1-2,-,-,TRBV3-1/TRBV3-2
CASSLAGTSDYNEQFF,TGTGCCAGCAGCTTAGCCGGGACTAGCGACTACAATGAGCAGTTCTTC,TRBJ2-1,-,TRBD2,TRBV7-2
CASGLASGTGTEAFF,TGTGCTAGTGGTTTGGCATCGGGGACAGGCACTGAAGCTTTCTTT,TRBJ1-1,-,TRBD1,TRBV12-5